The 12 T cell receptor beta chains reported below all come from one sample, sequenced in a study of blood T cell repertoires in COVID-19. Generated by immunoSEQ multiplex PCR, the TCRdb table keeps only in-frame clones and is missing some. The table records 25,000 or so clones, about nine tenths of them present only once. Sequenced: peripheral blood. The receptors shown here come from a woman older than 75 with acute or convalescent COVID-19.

The CDR3 DNA is TGTGCCAGCAGTGCAAGATTAGATCAGGGCTATGGCTACACCTTC. Translated: CASSARLDQGYGYTF. The V call is TRBV2, the J call TRBJ1-2, with TRBD1 as a possible D gene (5 bases). Germline V CDR1 and CDR2: SNHLY, FYNNEI. V gave up 4 bases and J gave up 4 bases, with 16 bases separating them. The CDR3 has 15 amino acids.

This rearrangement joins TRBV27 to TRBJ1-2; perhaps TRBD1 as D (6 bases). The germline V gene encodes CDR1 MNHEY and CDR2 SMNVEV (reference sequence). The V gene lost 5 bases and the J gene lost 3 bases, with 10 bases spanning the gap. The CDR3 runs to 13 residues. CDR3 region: CASSPTGYYGYTF. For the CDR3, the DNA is TGTGCCAGCAGTCCTACAGGGTACTATGGCTACACCTTC.

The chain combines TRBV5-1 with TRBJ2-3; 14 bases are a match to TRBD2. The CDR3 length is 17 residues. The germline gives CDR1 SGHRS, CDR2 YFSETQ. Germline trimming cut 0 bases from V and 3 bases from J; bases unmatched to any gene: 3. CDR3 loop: CASSLGTSGRLTDTQYF. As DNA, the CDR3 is TGCGCCAGCAGCTTGGGGACTAGCGGGAGGTTAACAGATACGCAGTATTTT.

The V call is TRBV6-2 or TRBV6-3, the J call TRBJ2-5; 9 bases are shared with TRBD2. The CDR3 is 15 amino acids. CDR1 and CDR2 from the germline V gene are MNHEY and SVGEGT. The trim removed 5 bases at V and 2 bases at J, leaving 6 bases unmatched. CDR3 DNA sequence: TGTGCCAGCAGTAGCGGGAGGACCCCACAAGAGACCCAGTACTTC. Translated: CASSSGRTPQETQYF.

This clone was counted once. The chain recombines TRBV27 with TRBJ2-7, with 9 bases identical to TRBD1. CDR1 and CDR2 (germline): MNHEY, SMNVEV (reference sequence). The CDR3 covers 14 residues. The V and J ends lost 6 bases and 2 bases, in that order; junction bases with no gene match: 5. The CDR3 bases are TGTGCCAGCAGAGACCGGGACAGGGCCTACGAGCAGTACTTC. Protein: CASRDRDRAYEQYF.

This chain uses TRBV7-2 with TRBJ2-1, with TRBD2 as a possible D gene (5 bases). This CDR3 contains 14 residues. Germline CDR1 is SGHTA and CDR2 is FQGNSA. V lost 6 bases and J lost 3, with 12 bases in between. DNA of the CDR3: TGTGCCAGCAGTCGACTCGGGGACTACAATGAGCAGTTCTTC. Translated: CASSRLGDYNEQFF.

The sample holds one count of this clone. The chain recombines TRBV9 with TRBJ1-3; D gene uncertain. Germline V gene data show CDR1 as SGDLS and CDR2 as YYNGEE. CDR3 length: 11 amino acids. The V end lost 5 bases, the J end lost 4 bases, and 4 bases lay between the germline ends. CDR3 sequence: CASRAGNTIYF. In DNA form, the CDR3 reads TGTGCCAGCAGAGCGGGAAACACCATATATTTT.

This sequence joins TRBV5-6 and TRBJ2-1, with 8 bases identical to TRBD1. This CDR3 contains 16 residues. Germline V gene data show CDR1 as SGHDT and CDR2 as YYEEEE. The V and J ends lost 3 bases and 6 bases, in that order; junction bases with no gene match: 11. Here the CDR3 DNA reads TGTGCCAGCAGCTCCCCAGGCGGACAGGGAGCCAATGAGCAGTTCTTC. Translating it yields CASSSPGGQGANEQFF.

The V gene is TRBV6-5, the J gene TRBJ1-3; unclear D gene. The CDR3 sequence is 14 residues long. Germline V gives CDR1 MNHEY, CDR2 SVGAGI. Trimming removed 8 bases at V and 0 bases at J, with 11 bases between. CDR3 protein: CASRASYSGNTIYF. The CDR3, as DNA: TGTGCCAGCCGCGCGTCCTACTCTGGAAACACCATATATTTT.

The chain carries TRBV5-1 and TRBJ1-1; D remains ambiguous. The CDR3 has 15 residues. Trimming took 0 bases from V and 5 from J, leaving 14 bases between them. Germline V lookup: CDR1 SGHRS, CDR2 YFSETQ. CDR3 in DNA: TGCGCCAGCAGCTTGGGCCCAAAGGGAGGTACTGAAGCTTTCTTT. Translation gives CASSLGPKGGTEAFF.

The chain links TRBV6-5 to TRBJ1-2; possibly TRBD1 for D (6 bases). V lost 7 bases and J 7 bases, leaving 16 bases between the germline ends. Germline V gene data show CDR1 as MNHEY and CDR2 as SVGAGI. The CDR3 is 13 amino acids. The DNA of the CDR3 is TGTGCCAGCATGGTGGACAGAACCGGTGGCTACACCTTC. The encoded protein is CASMVDRTGGYTF.

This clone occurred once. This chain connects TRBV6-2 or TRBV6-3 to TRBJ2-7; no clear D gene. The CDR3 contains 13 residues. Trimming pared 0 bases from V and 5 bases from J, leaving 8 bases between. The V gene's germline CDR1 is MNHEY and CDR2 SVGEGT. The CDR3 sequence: CASSYSTSDEQYF. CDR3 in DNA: TGTGCCAGCAGTTACTCGACTTCGGACGAGCAGTACTTC.